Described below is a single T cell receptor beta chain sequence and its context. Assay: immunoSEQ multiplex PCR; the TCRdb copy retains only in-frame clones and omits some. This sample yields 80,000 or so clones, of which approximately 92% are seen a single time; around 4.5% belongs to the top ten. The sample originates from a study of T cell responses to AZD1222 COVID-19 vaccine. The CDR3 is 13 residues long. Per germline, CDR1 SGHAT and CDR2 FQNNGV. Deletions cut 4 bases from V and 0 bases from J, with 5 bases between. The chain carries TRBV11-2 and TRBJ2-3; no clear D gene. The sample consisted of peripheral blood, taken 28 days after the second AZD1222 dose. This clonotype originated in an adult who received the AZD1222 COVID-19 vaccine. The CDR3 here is CASSSLSTDTQYF. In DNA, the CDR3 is TGTGCCAGCAGCTCTCTTAGCACAGATACGCAGTATTTT.